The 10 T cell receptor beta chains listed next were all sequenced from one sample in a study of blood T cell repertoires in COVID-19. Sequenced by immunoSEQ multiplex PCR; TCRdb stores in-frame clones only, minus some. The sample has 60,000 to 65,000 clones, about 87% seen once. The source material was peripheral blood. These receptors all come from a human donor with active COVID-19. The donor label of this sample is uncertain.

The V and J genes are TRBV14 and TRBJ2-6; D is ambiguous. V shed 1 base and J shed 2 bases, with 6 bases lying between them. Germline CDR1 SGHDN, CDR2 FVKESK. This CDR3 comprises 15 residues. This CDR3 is CASSQGAAGANVLTF. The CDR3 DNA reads TGTGCCAGCAGCCAAGGGGCTGCTGGGGCCAACGTCCTGACTTTC.

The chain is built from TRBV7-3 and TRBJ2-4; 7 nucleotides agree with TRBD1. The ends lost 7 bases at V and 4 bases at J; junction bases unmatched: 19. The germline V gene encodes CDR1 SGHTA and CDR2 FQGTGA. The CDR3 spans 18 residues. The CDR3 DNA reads TGTGCCAGCACCCAACAGGGGCCGATCTGCCCCATAAAAAACATTCAGTACTTC. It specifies CASTQQGPICPIKNIQYF.

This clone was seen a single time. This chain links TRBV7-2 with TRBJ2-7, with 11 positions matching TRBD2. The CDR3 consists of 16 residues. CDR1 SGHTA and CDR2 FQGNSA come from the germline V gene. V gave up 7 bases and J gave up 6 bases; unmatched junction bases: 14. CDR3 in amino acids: CASTTLHSGRASEQYF. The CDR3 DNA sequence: TGTGCCAGCACTACTCTTCATAGCGGGAGGGCCAGCGAGCAGTACTTC.

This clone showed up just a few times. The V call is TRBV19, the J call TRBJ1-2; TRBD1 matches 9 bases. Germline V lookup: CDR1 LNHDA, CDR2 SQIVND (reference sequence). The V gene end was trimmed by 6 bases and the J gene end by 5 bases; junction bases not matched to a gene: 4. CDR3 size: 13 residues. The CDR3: CASSGQGKYGYTF. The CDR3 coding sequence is TGTGCCAGTAGCGGACAGGGGAAGTATGGCTACACCTTC.

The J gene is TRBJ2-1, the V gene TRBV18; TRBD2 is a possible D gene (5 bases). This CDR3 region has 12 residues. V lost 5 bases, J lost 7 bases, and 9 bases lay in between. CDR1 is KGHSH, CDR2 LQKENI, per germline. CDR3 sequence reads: CASSEGLNEQFF. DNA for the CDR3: TGTGCCAGCTCAGAGGGTCTTAATGAGCAGTTCTTC.

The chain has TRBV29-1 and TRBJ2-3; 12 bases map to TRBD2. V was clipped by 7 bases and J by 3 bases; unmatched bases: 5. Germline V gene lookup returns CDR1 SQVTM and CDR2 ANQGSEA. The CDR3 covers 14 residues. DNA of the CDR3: TGCAGCGCCGTGGGGACTAGCGGGACAGATACGCAGTATTTT. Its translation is CSAVGTSGTDTQYF.

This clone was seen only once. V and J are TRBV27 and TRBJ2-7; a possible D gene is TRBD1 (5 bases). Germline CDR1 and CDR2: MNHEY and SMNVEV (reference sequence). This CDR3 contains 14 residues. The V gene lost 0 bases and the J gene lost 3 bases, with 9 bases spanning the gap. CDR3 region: CASSLSAGNYEQYF. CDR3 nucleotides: TGTGCCAGCAGTTTATCGGCAGGGAACTACGAGCAGTACTTC.

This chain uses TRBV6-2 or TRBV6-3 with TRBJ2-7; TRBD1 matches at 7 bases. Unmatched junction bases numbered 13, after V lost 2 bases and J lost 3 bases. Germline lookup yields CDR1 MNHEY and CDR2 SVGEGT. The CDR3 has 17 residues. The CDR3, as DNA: TGTGCCAGCAGTTACCCCCCTGAGAGGGGGCGGTTCTACGAGCAGTACTTC. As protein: CASSYPPERGRFYEQYF.

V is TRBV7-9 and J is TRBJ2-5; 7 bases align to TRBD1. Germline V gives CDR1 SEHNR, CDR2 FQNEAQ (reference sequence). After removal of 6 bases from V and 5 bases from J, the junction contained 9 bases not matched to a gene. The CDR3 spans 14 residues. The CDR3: CASSAGGGWETQYF. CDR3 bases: TGTGCCAGCAGTGCAGGGGGTGGTTGGGAGACCCAGTACTTC.

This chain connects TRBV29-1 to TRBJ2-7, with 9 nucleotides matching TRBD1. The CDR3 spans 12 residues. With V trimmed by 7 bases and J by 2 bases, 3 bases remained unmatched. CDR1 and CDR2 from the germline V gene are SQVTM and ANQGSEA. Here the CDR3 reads CSAGTGPYEQYF. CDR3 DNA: TGCAGCGCAGGGACAGGGCCCTACGAGCAGTACTTC.